This TCR beta chain is from a study of blood T cell repertoires in COVID-19 (dated by TCRdb to 2018 to 2020). Concerning the study at large: The collaborator samples originated in the United States, Italy and Spain and spanned the acute and convalescent phases of COVID-19. The material from the prospective study consisted of cDNA or gDNA derived from T cells, B-cell-depleted T cells, or PBMCs. Subjects who had been exposed to COVID-19, were actively infected with it, or had recovered from it provided the deeply sampled blood TCRbeta repertoires that made up the dataset. The repertoires were released in a freely available public database intended as a resource for research on the immune response to SARS-CoV-2. Samples came from the ongoing ImmuneRACE study (first 160 participants) plus 1,254 subjects from 6 global collaborators. A de-identified subject ID, COVID-19 status, age in years and sex were almost always included in the sample metadata. Where available, HLA class I and class II types were obtained from metadata supplied by the sample provider rather than from assay-based typing.

Overall study results and their limits: Clinical and demographic metadata were provided uncurated, with the amount varying by source and participant.

V lost 0 bases and J lost 3 bases; the stretch between them is 12 bases long. CDR1 and CDR2 are read off the germline V gene as SGHRS and YFSETQ. The CDR3 runs 15 residues from the cysteine to the phenylalanine. The sequence is cut down to CDR3 DNA, 45 bases in frame from base 1. In Seattle, one collaborating source enrolled patients while the infection was active and tracked those patients longitudinally over the course of disease. Whole blood was collected in K2EDTA tubes by collaborating institutions according to the institutions' own protocols. Collaborator samples were shipped for TCRbeta analysis as frozen whole blood, isolated PBMCs, or DNA extracted from either sample type. This clone appeared a few times. The clone's antigen remains unknown. The input lacks base qualities; no much larger clone sits a single base away. TCRbeta CDR3 regions were amplified from genomic DNA by means of the immunoSEQ Assay, a bias-controlled multiplex PCR. Concerning the study's data processing: Nucleated cell counts per sample were estimated from amplification of reference gene primers within the assay. To quantify the absolute abundance of each unique TCRbeta CDR3 rearrangement, sequence reads were collapsed and filtered. For each sample, productive Simpson clonality was calculated by taking the square root of Simpson's diversity index across productive rearrangements. Imported from immuneACCESS, the table was reduced by TCRdb to in-frame sequences with V and J called. These copies leave out some clones; in studies compared against another copy, an unresolved V gene accounts for under half, and the cause of the remainder is not known. V, J and clone size were drawn from that table, and D and trimming were deduced from the DNA. The sample table shows about 76,000 clones, and roughly 85% are seen once. The leading ten clones occupy roughly 9.6% of the sample.

Recombination linked TRBV5-1 to TRBJ1-1, with the D segment identity uncertain. Sequencing was carried out using peripheral blood. This clonotype was sampled from a man aged 50-60 years with COVID-19, enrolled during active disease. The DNA reads as follows: TGCGCCAGCAGCTTGGGACACAAGTTCGACACTGAAGCTTTCTTT. The encoded protein is CASSLGHKFDTEAFF.